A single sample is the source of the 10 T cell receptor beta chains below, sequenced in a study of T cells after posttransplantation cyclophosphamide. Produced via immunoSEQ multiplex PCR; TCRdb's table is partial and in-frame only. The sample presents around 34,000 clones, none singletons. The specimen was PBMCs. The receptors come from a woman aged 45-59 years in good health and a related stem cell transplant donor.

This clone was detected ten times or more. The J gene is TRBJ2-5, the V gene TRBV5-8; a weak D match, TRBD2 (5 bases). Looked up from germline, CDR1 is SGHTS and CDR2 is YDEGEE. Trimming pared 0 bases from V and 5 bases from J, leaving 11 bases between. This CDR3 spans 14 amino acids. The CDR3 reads CASSLASMWETQYF. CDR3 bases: TGTGCCAGCAGCTTGGCTAGCATGTGGGAGACCCAGTACTTC.

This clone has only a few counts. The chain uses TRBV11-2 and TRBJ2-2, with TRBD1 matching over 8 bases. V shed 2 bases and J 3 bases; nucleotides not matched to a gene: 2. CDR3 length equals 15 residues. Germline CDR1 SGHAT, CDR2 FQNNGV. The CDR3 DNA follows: TGTGCCAGCAGCTTAACGACAGGGGACACCGGGGAGCTGTTTTTT. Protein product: CASSLTTGDTGELFF.

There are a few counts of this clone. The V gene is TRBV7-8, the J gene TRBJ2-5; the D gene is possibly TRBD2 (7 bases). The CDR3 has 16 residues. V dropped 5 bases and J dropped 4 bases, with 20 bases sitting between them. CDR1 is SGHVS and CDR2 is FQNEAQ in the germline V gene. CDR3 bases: TGTGCCAGCAGCCAGACTAGGGGGGGCAACATAGAGACCCAGTACTTC. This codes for CASSQTRGGNIETQYF.

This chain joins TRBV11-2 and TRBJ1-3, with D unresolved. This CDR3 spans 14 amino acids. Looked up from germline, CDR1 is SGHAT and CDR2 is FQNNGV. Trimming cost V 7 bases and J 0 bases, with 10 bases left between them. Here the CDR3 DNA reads TGTGCCAGCACCCGACAAAGCTCTGGAAACACCATATATTTT. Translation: CASTRQSSGNTIYF.

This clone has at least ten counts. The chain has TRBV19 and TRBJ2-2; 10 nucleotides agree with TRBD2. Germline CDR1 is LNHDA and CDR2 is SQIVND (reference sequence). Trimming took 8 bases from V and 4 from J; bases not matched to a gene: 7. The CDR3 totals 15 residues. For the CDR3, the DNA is TGTGCCAGTGTGGGGGTAGCGGGAGGCACCGGGGAGCTGTTTTTT. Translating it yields CASVGVAGGTGELFF.

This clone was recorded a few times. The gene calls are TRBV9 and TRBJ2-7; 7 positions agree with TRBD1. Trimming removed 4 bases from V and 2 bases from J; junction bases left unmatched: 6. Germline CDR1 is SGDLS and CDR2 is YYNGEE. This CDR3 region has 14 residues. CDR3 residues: CASSPTGATYEQYF. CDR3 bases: TGTGCCAGCAGCCCAACAGGGGCCACCTACGAGCAGTACTTC.

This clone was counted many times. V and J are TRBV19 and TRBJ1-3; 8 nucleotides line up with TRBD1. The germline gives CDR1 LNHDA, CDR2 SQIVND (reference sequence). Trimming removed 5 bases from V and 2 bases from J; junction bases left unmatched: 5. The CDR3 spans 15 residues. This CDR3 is CASSPDREPGNTIYF. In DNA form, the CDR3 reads TGTGCCAGTAGTCCGGACAGGGAGCCTGGAAACACCATATATTTT.

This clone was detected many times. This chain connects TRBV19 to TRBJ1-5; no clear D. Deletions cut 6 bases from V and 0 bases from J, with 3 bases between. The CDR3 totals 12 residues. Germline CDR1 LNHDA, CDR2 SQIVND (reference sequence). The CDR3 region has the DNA TGTGCCAGTAGGGCTAGCAATCAGCCCCAGCATTTT. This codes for CASRASNQPQHF.

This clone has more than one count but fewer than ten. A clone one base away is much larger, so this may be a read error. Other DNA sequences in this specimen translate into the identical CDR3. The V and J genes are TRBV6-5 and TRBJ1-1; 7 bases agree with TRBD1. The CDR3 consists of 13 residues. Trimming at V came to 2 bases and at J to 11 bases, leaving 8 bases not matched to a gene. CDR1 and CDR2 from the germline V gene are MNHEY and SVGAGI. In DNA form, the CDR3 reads TGTGCCAGCAGTTACACACAGGGGAGCAAGGCTTTCTTT. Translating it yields CASSYTQGSKAFF.

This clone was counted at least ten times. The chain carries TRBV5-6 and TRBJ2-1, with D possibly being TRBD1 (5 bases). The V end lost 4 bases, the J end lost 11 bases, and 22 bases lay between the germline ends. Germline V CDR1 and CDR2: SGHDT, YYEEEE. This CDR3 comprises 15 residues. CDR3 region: CASSQIGAMGRKQFF. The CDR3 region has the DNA TGTGCCAGCAGCCAAATAGGGGCGATGGGCCGCAAGCAGTTCTTC.